This TCR beta chain stems from a study of blood T cell repertoires in COVID-19. Produced via immunoSEQ multiplex PCR; TCRdb's table is partial and in-frame only. The sample carries approximately 100,000 clones, roughly 85% recorded once. Germline V gene sequence: CDR1 MNHEY, CDR2 SMNVEV (reference sequence). This CDR3 spans 16 amino acids. Trimming took off 8 bases at V and 6 bases at J, with 25 bases between the two ends. Sequencing was carried out using peripheral blood. The chain couples TRBV27 to TRBJ1-1; possibly TRBD1 for D (6 bases). The sequence was obtained from a woman in her sixties with acute or convalescent COVID-19. The CDR3 nucleotides read TGTGCCAGCTCTTGGGGCCGACAGGCTAGAACGGCTGAAGCTTTCTTT. Translating it yields CASSWGRQARTAEAFF.